This T cell receptor beta chain originates from a study of graft-versus-host responses after intestinal transplantation. For the study at large: Transplant recipients had multivisceral, liver-intestinal, or isolated intestinal grafts. The whole recipient group had anti-thymocyte globulin induction followed by tacrolimus and steroids for around three years. Overall study findings and caveats: Detected in recipient marrow were GvH clones, some of which were first observed in ileum or blood. Individuals who had graft-donor T cell macrochimerism had allografts that showed high graft-versus-host to host-versus-graft clonal ratios.

Generated by immunoSEQ multiplex PCR, the TCRdb table keeps only in-frame clones and is missing some. The top ten hold about 0.18% of the sample, which has some 110,000 clones, over 75% seen once. For this clone: Its antigen is not known.

The sample here was unstimulated CD4+ T cells sorted from spleen or lymph node cells, taken before intestinal transplant. The sequence came from a human donor who received an intestinal transplant.

CDR3 nucleotides: TGTGCCAGCAGCTTACCGCAGGGAAGCTCCAAGTGGGTGAACACTGAAGCTTTCTTT. This encodes CASSLPQGSSKWVNTEAFF. The rearrangement links TRBV7-9 to TRBJ1-1; D might be TRBD1 (5 bases). The CDR3 totals 19 residues. CDR1 is SEHNR and CDR2 is FQNEAQ in the germline V gene (reference sequence). V was shortened by 2 bases and J by 0 bases, with 22 bases between the two germline ends.